Listed below are T cell receptor beta chains from one sample, sequenced in a study of early T cells in non-severe SARS-CoV-2 infection. TCRdb fed the 5' RACE reads into MiXCR, producing one record per CDR3 protein. Of roughly 25,000 distinct CDR3 sequences in the sample, around 4% were seen once. Sequenced material: whole blood. These receptors were taken from an adult who was a healthcare worker with PCR-confirmed SARS-CoV-2 infection or an uninfected control (not recorded which). Each CDR3 is given with its conserved first and last residue. The D gene is left open where the match is weak. Only some rows state a clone size, as once, few, many or a class for expanded clones.

v_gene: TRBV27
abundance: few
j_gene: TRBJ1-1
d_gene: .
CDR3nt: TGTGCCAGCAGTTTAATGGCAAACGCTGAAGCTTTCTTT
CDR3aa: CASSLMANAEAFF

v_gene: TRBV6-5
abundance: .
j_gene: TRBJ2-7
d_gene: .
CDR3nt: TGTGCCAGCAGTTCTACCTACGAGCAGCACTTC
CDR3aa: CASSSTYEQHF

v_gene: TRBV6-2/TRBV6-3
abundance: .
j_gene: TRBJ2-2
d_gene: .
CDR3nt: TGTGCCAGCAGTTTTCAGAGCGGGGAGCTGTTTTTT
CDR3aa: CASSFQSGELFF

v_gene: TRBV21-1
abundance: .
j_gene: TRBJ1-1
d_gene: .
CDR3nt: TGTGCCAGCAGCAAAGAAGCGGCAAAGAACACTGAAGCTTTCTTT
CDR3aa: CASSKEAAKNTEAFF

v_gene: TRBV7-9
abundance: many
j_gene: TRBJ1-3
d_gene: .
CDR3nt: TGTGCCAGCAGCTTAGAGGGCAGCCACACCATATATTTT
CDR3aa: CASSLEGSHTIYF

v_gene: TRBV28
abundance: many
j_gene: TRBJ2-1
d_gene: .
CDR3nt: TGTGCCAGCAGTTTCCCTCTCCCGGGCGACAATGAGCAGTTCTTC
CDR3aa: CASSFPLPGDNEQFF

v_gene: TRBV10-2
abundance: many
j_gene: TRBJ2-1
d_gene: TRBD1
CDR3nt: TGCGCCAGCAGTGACGGGACAGTCAGTGAGCAGTTCTTC
CDR3aa: CASSDGTVSEQFF

v_gene: TRBV12-3/TRBV12-4
abundance: many
j_gene: TRBJ2-3
d_gene: TRBD2
CDR3nt: TGTGCCAGCACCACTCGGGGGGAGAAGGGTGTAGATACGCAGTATTTT
CDR3aa: CASTTRGEKGVDTQYF

v_gene: TRBV28
abundance: few
j_gene: TRBJ2-2
d_gene: .
CDR3nt: TGTGCCAGCTGTCAGGGGGGGCACACCGGGGAGCTGTTTTTT
CDR3aa: CASCQGGHTGELFF

v_gene: TRBV28
abundance: many
j_gene: TRBJ1-1
d_gene: TRBD1
CDR3nt: TGTGCCAGCACAATGTACAGGGGTACTGAAGCTTTCTTT
CDR3aa: CASTMYRGTEAFF

v_gene: TRBV7-6
abundance: large
j_gene: TRBJ2-1
d_gene: .
CDR3nt: TGTGCCAGCAGCTCGACCTACAATGAGCAGTTCTTC
CDR3aa: CASSSTYNEQFF

v_gene: TRBV7-6
abundance: medium-sized
j_gene: TRBJ2-5
d_gene: .
CDR3nt: TGTGCCAGCAGCTCCCAGGAGAAGACCCAGTACTTC
CDR3aa: CASSSQEKTQYF

v_gene: TRBV20-1
abundance: many
j_gene: TRBJ1-1
d_gene: .
CDR3nt: TGCAGTGCTAGGCGACACGGCCGGGGAGACACTGAAGCTTTCTTT
CDR3aa: CSARRHGRGDTEAFF

v_gene: TRBV15
abundance: .
j_gene: TRBJ2-3
d_gene: .
CDR3nt: TGTGCCACCAGCAATTTGGGGGATACGCAGTATTTT
CDR3aa: CATSNLGDTQYF

v_gene: TRBV7-2
abundance: .
j_gene: TRBJ2-7
d_gene: .
CDR3nt: TGTGCCAGCAGCTTAGCTCTAGGCCGGGAGCAGTACTTC
CDR3aa: CASSLALGREQYF

v_gene: TRBV12-3/TRBV12-4
abundance: .
j_gene: TRBJ2-7
d_gene: .
CDR3nt: TGTGCCAGCAGTTTGGGCAGGGCCTACGAGCAGTACTTC
CDR3aa: CASSLGRAYEQYF

v_gene: TRBV3-1
abundance: many
j_gene: TRBJ1-1
d_gene: .
CDR3nt: TGTGCCAGCAGCCAAAAGTGGAGGGGCACTGAAGCTTTCTTT
CDR3aa: CASSQKWRGTEAFF

v_gene: TRBV7-3
abundance: many
j_gene: TRBJ2-3
d_gene: TRBD2
CDR3nt: TGTGCCAGCAGCCCCCATCCTAGCGGCCGCACAGATACGCAGTATTTT
CDR3aa: CASSPHPSGRTDTQYF

v_gene: TRBV7-3
abundance: many
j_gene: TRBJ2-5
d_gene: TRBD1
CDR3nt: TGTGCCAGCAGCCTGACAGGGGGAGGGGAGACCCAGTACTTC
CDR3aa: CASSLTGGGETQYF

v_gene: TRBV5-1
abundance: many
j_gene: TRBJ1-6
d_gene: .
CDR3nt: TGCGCCAGCAGCTTGAAGAGTGATTCACCCCTCCACTTT
CDR3aa: CASSLKSDSPLHF

v_gene: TRBV28
abundance: many
j_gene: TRBJ1-4
d_gene: .
CDR3nt: TGTGCCAGCAGCCTTGAACCGTCTAATGAAAAACTGTTTTTT
CDR3aa: CASSLEPSNEKLFF

v_gene: TRBV5-6
abundance: .
j_gene: TRBJ1-4
d_gene: TRBD1
CDR3nt: TGTGCCAGCAGCGGGACAGGGGTTGGAGAAAAACTGTTTTTT
CDR3aa: CASSGTGVGEKLFF

v_gene: TRBV29-1
abundance: many
j_gene: TRBJ2-3
d_gene: .
CDR3nt: TGCAGCGTTGAAAATCCACGGGTGTGGGGCACAGATACGCAGTATTTT
CDR3aa: CSVENPRVWGTDTQYF

v_gene: TRBV29-1
abundance: .
j_gene: TRBJ2-7
d_gene: TRBD2
CDR3nt: TGCAGCGTTGCCACTAGCGGGAGAGCTCTGCAGTACTTC
CDR3aa: CSVATSGRALQYF

v_gene: TRBV6-5
abundance: .
j_gene: TRBJ1-2
d_gene: .
CDR3nt: TGTGCCAGCAGTTACTCGCCCACATACGGCTACACCTTC
CDR3aa: CASSYSPTYGYTF

v_gene: TRBV5-5
abundance: .
j_gene: TRBJ2-3
d_gene: TRBD2
CDR3nt: TGTGCCAGCAGCCTGTGGACTAGCGCTACAGATACGCAGTATTTT
CDR3aa: CASSLWTSATDTQYF

v_gene: TRBV29-1
abundance: .
j_gene: TRBJ2-2
d_gene: TRBD1
CDR3nt: TGCAGCGTCTTGACTCCCGGGACAGCCGGGGAGCTGTTTTTT
CDR3aa: CSVLTPGTAGELFF

v_gene: TRBV12-3/TRBV12-4
abundance: .
j_gene: TRBJ2-7
d_gene: .
CDR3nt: TGTGCCAGCAGTTCGACAGTTTACGAGCAGTACTTC
CDR3aa: CASSSTVYEQYF

v_gene: TRBV7-9
abundance: many
j_gene: TRBJ1-3
d_gene: TRBD1
CDR3nt: TGTGCCAGCAGCCGACAGGGGGAAATCGCTGGAAACACCATATATTTT
CDR3aa: CASSRQGEIAGNTIYF

v_gene: TRBV28
abundance: few
j_gene: TRBJ2-3
d_gene: .
CDR3nt: TGTGCCAGCAGCACGGTCGGGTATACGCAGTATTTT
CDR3aa: CASSTVGYTQYF

v_gene: TRBV7-2
abundance: many
j_gene: TRBJ2-1
d_gene: TRBD1
CDR3nt: TGTGCCAGCAGCTCAGGGGGCGCATCCTACAATGAGCAGTTCTTC
CDR3aa: CASSSGGASYNEQFF

v_gene: TRBV5-1
abundance: many
j_gene: TRBJ1-1
d_gene: .
CDR3nt: TGCGCCAGCCGGGGACGTTTGAACACTGAAGCTTTCTTT
CDR3aa: CASRGRLNTEAFF

v_gene: TRBV7-2
abundance: many
j_gene: TRBJ2-1
d_gene: .
CDR3nt: TGTGCCAGCAGCTTCGGAAGGGGAGCTGAGCAGTTCTTC
CDR3aa: CASSFGRGAEQFF

v_gene: TRBV13
abundance: many
j_gene: TRBJ1-1
d_gene: .
CDR3nt: TGTGCCAGCAGCTCCCCAGGGAGCACTGAAGCTTTCTTT
CDR3aa: CASSSPGSTEAFF